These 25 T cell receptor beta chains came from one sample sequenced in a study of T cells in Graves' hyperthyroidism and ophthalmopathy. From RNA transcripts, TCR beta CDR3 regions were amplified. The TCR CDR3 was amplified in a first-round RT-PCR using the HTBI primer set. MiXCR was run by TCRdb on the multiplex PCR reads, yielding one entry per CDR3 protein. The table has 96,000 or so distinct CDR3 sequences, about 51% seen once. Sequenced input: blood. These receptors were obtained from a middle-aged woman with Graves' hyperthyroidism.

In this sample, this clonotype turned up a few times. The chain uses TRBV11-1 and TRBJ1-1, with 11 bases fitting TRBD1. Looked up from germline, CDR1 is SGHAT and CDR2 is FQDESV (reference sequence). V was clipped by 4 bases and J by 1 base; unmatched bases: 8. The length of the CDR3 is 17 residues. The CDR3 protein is CASSYGQGAIENTEAFF. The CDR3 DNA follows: TGTGCCAGCAGCTATGGACAGGGGGCAATTGAGAACACTGAAGCTTTCTTT.

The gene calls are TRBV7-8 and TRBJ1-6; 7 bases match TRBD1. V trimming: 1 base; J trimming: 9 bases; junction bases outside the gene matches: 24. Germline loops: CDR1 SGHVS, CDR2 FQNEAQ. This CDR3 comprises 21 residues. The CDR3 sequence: CASSLDGRGGAWLGPISPLHF. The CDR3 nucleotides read TGTGCCAGCAGCTTAGACGGGAGAGGGGGCGCTTGGTTGGGCCCTATTTCACCCCTCCACTTT.

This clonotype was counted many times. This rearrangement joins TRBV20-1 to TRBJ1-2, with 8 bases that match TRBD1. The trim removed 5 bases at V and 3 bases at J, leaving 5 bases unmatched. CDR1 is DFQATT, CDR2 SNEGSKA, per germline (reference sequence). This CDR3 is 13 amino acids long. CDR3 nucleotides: TGCAGTGCTTCAGGGGGCCCGGACTATGGCTACACCTTC. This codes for CSASGGPDYGYTF.

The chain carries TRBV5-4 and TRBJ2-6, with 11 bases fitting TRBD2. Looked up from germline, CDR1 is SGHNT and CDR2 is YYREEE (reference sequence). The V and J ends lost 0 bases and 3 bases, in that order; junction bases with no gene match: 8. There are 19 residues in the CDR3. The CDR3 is CASSLGGLAGSGGANVLTF. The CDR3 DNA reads TGTGCCAGCAGCTTGGGCGGACTAGCGGGTTCAGGTGGGGCCAACGTCCTGACTTTC. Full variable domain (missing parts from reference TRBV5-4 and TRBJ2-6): ETGVTQSPTHLIKTRGQQVTLRCSSQSGHNTVSWYQQALGQGPQFIFQYYREEENGRGNFPPRFSGLQFPNYSSELNVNALELDDSALYLCASSLGGLAGSGGANVLTFGAGSRLTVL.

The CDR3 loop is CASTRGGETQYF. The CDR3 DNA sequence: TGTGCCAGCACCCGGGGGGGAGAGACCCAGTACTTC. The chain has TRBV9 and TRBJ2-5, with 8 bases aligning to TRBD2. With 6 bases clipped from V and 4 bases from J, the junction kept 2 bases outside the gene matches. This CDR3 has 12 amino acids. Per germline, CDR1 SGDLS and CDR2 YYNGEE.

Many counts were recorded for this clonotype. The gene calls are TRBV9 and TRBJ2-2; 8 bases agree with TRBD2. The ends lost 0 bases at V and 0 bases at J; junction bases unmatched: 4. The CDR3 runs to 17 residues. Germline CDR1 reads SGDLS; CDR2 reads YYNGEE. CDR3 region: CASSVEAGGPNTGELFF. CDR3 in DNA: TGTGCCAGCAGCGTAGAGGCGGGAGGCCCGAACACCGGGGAGCTGTTTTTT.

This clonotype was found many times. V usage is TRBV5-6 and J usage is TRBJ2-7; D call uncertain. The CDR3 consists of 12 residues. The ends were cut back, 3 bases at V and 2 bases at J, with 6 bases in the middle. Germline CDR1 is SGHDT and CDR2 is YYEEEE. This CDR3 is CASSSDTYEQYF. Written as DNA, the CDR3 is TGTGCCAGCAGCTCCGACACCTACGAGCAGTACTTC.

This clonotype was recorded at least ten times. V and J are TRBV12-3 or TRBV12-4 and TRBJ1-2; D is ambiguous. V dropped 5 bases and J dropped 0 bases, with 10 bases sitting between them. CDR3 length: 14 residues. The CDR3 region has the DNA TGTGCCAGCAGTCCCATTGGCCCTAACTATGGCTACACCTTC. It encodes CASSPIGPNYGYTF.

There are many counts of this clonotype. CDR3 residues: CASSFMVGGSSYEQYF. CDR3 DNA: TGTGCCAGCAGTTTTATGGTGGGGGGGAGCTCCTACGAGCAGTACTTC. V usage is TRBV28 and J usage is TRBJ2-7, with 7 bases fitting TRBD2. This CDR3 is built from 16 residues. Germline loops: CDR1 MDHEN, CDR2 SYDVKM. The V segment lost 3 bases and the J segment 0 bases; nucleotides outside the gene matches: 8. Full variable domain (outside the CDR3, taken from reference TRBV28 and TRBJ2-7): DVKVTQSSRYLVKRTGEKVFLECVQDMDHENMFWYRQDPGLGLRLIYFSYDVKMKEKGDIPEGYSVSREKKERFSLILESASTNQTSMYLCASSFMVGGSSYEQYFGPGTRLTVT.

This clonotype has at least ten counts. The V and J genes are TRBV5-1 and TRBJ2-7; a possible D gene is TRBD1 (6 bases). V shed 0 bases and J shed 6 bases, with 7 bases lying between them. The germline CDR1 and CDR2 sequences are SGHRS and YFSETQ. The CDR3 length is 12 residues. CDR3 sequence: CASSLEGVEQYF. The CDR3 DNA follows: TGCGCCAGCAGCTTGGAGGGGGTCGAGCAGTACTTC. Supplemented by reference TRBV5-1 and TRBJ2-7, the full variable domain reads KAGVTQTPRYLIKTRGQQVTLSCSPISGHRSVSWYQQTPGQGLQFLFEYFSETQRNKGNFPGRFSGRQFSNSRSEMNVSTLELGDSALYLCASSLEGVEQYFGPGTRLTVT.

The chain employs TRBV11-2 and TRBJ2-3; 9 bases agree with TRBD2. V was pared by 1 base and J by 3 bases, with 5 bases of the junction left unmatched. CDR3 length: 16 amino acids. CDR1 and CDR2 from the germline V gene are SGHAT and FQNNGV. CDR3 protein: CASSLALAGRTDTQYF. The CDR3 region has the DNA TGTGCCAGCAGCTTAGCGCTAGCGGGAAGGACAGATACGCAGTATTTT.

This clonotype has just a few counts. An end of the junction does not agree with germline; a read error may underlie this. The CDR3 sequence is CASSLFELEAQYF. The DNA for the CDR3 is TGTGCTAGCAGCTTATTCGAGTTGGAGGCCCAGTACTTC. V is TRBV7-7 and J is TRBJ2-5, with D perhaps matching TRBD2 (5 bases). CDR3 length: 13 amino acids. The germline gives CDR1 SSHAT, CDR2 FNYEAQ (reference sequence).

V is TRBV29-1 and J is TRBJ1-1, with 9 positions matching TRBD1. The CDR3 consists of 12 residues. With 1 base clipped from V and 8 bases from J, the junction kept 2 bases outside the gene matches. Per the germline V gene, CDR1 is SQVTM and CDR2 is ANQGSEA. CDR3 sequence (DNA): TGCAGCGTTGAAGGGACAGGGGTGGAAGCTTTCTTT. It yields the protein CSVEGTGVEAFF.

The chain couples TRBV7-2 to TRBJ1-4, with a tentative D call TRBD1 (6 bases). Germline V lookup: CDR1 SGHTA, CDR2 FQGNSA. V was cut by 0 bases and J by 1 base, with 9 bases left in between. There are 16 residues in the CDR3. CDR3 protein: CASSLAWTVTNEKLFF. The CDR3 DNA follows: TGTGCCAGCAGCTTAGCTTGGACAGTAACTAATGAAAAACTGTTTTTT.

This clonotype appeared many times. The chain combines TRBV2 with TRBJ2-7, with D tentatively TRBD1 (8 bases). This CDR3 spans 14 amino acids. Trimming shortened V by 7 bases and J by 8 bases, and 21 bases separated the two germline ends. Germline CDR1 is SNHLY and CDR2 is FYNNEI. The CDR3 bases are TGTGCCAGCAAACTACAGGGGGGGTCCGCCCAGCAGTACTTC. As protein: CASKLQGGSAQQYF.

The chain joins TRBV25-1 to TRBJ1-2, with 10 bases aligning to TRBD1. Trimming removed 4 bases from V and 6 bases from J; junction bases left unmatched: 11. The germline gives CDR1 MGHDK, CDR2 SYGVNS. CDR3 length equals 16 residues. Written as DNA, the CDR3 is TGTGCCAGCAGTGGGCAACTTGGGACAGGGGCGGATGGCTACACCTTC. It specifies CASSGQLGTGADGYTF.

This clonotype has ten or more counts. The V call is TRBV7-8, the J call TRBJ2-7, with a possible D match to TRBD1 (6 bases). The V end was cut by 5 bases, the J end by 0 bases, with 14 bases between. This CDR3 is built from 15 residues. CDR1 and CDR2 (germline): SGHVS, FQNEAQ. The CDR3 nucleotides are TGTGCCAGCAGCGAAGGGACATTAAGCTCCTACGAGCAGTACTTC. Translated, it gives CASSEGTLSSYEQYF.

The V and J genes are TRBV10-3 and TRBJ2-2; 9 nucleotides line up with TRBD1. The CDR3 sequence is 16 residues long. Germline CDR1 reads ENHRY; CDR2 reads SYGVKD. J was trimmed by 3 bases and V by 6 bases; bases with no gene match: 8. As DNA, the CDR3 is TGTGCCATCAGCGCCGGGACAGGGACGGACACCGGGGAGCTGTTTTTT. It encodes CAISAGTGTDTGELFF.

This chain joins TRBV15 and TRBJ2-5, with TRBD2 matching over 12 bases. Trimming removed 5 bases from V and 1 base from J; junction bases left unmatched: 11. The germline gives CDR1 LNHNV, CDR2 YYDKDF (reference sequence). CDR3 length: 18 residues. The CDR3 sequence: CATSPPTSGSSGQETQYF. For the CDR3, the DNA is TGTGCCACCAGCCCGCCGACTAGCGGGAGTTCGGGCCAAGAGACCCAGTACTTC.

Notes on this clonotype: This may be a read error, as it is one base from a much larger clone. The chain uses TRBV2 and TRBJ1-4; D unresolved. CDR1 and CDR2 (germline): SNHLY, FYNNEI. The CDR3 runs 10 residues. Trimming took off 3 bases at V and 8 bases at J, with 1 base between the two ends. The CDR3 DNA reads TGTGCCAGCAGTGAGGAAAAACTGTTTTTT. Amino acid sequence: CASSEEKLFF.

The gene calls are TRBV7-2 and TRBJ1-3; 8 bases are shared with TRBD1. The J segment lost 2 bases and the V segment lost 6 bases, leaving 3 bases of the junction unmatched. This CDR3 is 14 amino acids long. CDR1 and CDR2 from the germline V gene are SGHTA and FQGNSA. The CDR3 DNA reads TGTGCCAGCAGTCCACAGGGGGCTGGAAACACCATATATTTT. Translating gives CASSPQGAGNTIYF.

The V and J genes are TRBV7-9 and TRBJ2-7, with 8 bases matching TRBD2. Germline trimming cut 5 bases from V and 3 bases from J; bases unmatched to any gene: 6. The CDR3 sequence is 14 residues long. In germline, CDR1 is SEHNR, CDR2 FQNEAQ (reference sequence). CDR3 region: CASSPSGRRYEQYF. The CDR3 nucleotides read TGTGCCAGCAGCCCTAGCGGGCGACGCTACGAGCAGTACTTC.

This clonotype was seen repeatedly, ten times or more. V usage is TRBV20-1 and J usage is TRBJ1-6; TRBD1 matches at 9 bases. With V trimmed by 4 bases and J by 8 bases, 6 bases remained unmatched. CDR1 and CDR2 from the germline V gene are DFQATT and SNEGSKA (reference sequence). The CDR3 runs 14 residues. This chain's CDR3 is CSAKGGQGDSPLHF. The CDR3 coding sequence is TGCAGTGCTAAGGGGGGACAGGGCGATTCACCCCTCCACTTT.

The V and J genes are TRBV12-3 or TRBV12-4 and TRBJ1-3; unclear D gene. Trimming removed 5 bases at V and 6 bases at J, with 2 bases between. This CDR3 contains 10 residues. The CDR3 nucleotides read TGTGCCAGCAGTGTAAACACCATATATTTT. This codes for CASSVNTIYF.

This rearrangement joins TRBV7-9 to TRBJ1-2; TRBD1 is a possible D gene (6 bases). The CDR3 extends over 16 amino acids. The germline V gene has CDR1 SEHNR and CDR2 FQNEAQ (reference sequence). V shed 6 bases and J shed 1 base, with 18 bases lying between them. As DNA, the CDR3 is TGTGCCAGCAGGGGGCCAACAGGGAGTCGTAACTATGGCTACACCTTC. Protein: CASRGPTGSRNYGYTF. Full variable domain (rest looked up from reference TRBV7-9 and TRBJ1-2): DTGVSQNPRHKITKRGQNVTFRCDPISEHNRLYWYRQTLGQGPEFLTYFQNEAQLEKSRLLSDRFSAERPKGSFSTLEIQRTEQGDSAMYLCASRGPTGSRNYGYTFGSGTRLTVV.